The present entry profiles one T cell receptor (beta chain) with its context. What it recognizes is unknown. The data belong to a study of cytomegalovirus exposure and HLA in healthy donors. Study results and limitations: Per a later analysis, HLA-associated TCR beta chains showed more clonal expansion than other, equally common TCR beta chains.

Trimming took off 4 bases at V and 6 bases at J, with 13 bases between the two ends. CDR1 and CDR2 from the germline V gene are SQVTM and ANQGSEA. CDR3 length equals 13 residues. With 60 Vbeta and 13 Jbeta primers, the PCR was carried out. The assay was immunoSEQ multiplex PCR, and TCRdb's table has in-frame clones only and misses some. This sample has around 130,000 clones, with just over 70% found just once. The chain couples TRBV29-1 to TRBJ1-5, with a possible D match to TRBD1 (6 bases). Sequencing input: PBMCs. This receptor was identified in a young woman in good health and CMV-seronegative. CDR3 amino acids: CSVAQGISQPQHF. In nucleotides, the CDR3 is TGCAGCGTTGCACAGGGTATCAGTCAGCCCCAGCATTTT.